Described below is a single T cell receptor (beta chain) sequence and its context. Looked up from germline, CDR1 is DFQATT and CDR2 is SNEGSKA (reference sequence). The CDR3 loop spans 16 amino acids. V was pared by 0 bases and J by 3 bases, with 17 bases between. These data originate in a study of T-cell memory formation after mild COVID-19. TCRdb used MiXCR to reprocess the 5' RACE reads, holding one entry per CDR3 protein. The table has around 420,000 distinct CDR3 sequences, approximately 25% seen once. The sequenced sample was PBMCs or a T cell subset sorted from them (not recorded which). This clonotype was sampled from an adult woman who had mild COVID-19 (a few samples of this study predate the infection). Cell type and time point are not known. The rearrangement joins TRBV20-1 to TRBJ1-1; D is possibly TRBD1 (6 bases). The CDR3 nucleotides are TGCAGTGCTAGAGAAGCGAACAGGGTTACGTACACTGAAGCTTTCTTT. This encodes CSAREANRVTYTEAFF.